The clone carrying this T cell receptor beta chain came up many times. The target antigen is unknown. Diagnosis was based on clinical symptoms, serum thyroxine, TRAb, thyroid ultrasound and orbital computed tomography. The PBMCs were taken from about 10 ml of fresh peripheral blood. The data were taken from a study of Graves' ophthalmopathy and Graves' hyperthyroidism. General observations from the study: A classifier, a 13-signature model, separated ophthalmopathy from stable hyperthyroidism with approximately 88% sensitivity and 65% to 83% specificity. Blood repertoires reportedly contained most expanded thyroid clonotypes above 0.001 frequency.

In germline, CDR1 is GTSNPN, CDR2 SVGIG (reference sequence). The CDR3 runs to 12 residues. V lost 5 bases and J lost 4; bases outside the gene matches: 3. TCR beta CDR3 regions were amplified from RNA transcripts. The workflow started with a first-round RT-PCR run with HTBI primers and then moved on to a second-round multiplex PCR. TCRdb recomputed calls from the multiplex PCR reads with MiXCR, one row per CDR3 protein. The table records roughly 400,000 distinct CDR3 sequences, roughly 15% of them present only once. The material sequenced was peripheral blood. J is TRBJ1-1 and V is TRBV30; 8 bases match TRBD1. The sequence derives from an adult woman with stable Graves' hyperthyroidism. The CDR3 is CAWETGGTEAFF. The DNA for the CDR3 is TGTGCCTGGGAAACAGGGGGCACTGAAGCTTTCTTT. The full variable domain, with the rest looked up from reference TRBV30 and TRBJ1-1, is SQTIHQWPATLVQPVGSPLSLECTVEGTSNPNLYWYRQAAGRGLQLLFYSVGIGQISSEVPQNLSASRPQDRQFILSSKKLLLSDSGFYLCAWETGGTEAFFGQGTRLTVV.